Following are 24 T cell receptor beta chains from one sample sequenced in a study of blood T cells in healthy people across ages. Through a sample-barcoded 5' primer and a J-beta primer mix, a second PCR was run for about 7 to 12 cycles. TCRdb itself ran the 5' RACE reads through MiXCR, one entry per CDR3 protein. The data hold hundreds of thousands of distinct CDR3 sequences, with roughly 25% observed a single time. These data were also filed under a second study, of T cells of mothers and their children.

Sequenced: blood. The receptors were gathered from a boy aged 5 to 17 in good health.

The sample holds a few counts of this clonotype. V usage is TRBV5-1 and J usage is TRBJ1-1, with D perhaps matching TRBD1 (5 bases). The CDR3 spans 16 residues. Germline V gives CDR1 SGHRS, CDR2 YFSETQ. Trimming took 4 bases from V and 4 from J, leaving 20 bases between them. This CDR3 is CASSPGTAGMVTEAFF. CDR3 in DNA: TGCGCCAGCAGCCCCGGGACCGCTGGGATGGTCACTGAAGCTTTCTTT.

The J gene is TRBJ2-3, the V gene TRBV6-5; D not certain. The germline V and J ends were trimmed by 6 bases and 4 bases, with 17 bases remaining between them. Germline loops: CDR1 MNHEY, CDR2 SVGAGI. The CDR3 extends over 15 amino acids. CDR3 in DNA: TGTGCCAGCAGCCCCAGGCGAGTTCTGGCAGATACGCAGTATTTT. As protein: CASSPRRVLADTQYF.

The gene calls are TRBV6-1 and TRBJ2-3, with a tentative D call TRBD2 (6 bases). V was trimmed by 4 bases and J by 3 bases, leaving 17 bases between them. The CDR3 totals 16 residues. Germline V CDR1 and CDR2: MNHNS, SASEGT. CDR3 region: CASSVLADGATDTQYF. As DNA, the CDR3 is TGTGCCAGCAGTGTTTTAGCGGATGGGGCAACAGATACGCAGTATTTT.

The CDR3: CSGTGTSPGPQYF. The CDR3, as DNA: TGCAGCGGTACCGGGACTAGTCCCGGGCCCCAGTACTTC. The chain combines TRBV29-1 with TRBJ2-5; 8 bases fit TRBD2. The V and J ends lost 7 bases and 9 bases, in that order; junction bases with no gene match: 13. The CDR3 sequence is 13 residues long. Looked up from germline, CDR1 is SQVTM and CDR2 is ANQGSEA.

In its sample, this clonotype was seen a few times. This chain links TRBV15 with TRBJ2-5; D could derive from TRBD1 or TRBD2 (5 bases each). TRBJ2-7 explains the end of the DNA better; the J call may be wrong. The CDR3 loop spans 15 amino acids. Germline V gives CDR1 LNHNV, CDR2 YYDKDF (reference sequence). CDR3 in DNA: TGTGCCACCAGCAGAGATCACGGGGCATCCTACGAGCAGTACTTC. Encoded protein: CATSRDHGASYEQYF.

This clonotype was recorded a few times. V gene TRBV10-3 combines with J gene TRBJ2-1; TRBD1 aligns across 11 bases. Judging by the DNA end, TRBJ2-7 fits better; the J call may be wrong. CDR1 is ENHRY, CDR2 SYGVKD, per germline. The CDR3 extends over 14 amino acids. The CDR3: CAIRGQGAVGEQYF. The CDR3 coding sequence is TGTGCCATCAGAGGACAGGGGGCTGTTGGGGAGCAGTACTTC.

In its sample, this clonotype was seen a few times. The DNA of the CDR3 is TGTGCCAGCAGCCTCTTGGGTCGGTTTAGTGAGACCCAGTACTTC. Translated: CASSLLGRFSETQYF. J is TRBJ2-5 and V is TRBV11-2; no definite D call. Germline V gives CDR1 SGHAT, CDR2 FQNNGV. V shed 5 bases and J shed 5 bases, with 18 bases lying between them. CDR3 length: 15 amino acids.

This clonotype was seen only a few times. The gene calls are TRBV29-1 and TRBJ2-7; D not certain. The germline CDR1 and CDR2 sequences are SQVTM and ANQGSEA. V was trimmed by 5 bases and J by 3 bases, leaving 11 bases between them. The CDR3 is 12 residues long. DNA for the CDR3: TGCAGCGTTATTCGGAGCAACTACGAGCAGTACTTC. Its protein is CSVIRSNYEQYF.

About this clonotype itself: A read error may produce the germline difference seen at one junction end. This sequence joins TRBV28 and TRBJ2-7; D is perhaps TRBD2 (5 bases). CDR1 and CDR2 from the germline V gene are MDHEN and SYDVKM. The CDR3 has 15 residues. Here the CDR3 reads CTSRSQRIGVYEQYF. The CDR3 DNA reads TGTACCAGCAGATCCCAGCGGATCGGGGTCTACGAGCAGTACTTC.

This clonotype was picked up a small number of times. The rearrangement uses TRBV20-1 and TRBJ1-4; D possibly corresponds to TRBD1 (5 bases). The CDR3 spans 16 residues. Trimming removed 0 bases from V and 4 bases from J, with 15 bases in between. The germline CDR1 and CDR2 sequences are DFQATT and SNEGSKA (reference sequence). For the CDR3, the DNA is TGCAGTGCTAGAGATGTAGGGGCACTAAATAATGAAAAACTGTTTTTT. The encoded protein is CSARDVGALNNEKLFF.

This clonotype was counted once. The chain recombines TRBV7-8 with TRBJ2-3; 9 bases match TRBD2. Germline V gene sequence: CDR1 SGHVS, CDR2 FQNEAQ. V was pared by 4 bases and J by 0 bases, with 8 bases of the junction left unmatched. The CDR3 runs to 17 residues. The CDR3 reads CASSSRASGGSTDTQYF. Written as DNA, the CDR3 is TGTGCCAGCAGCTCCCGAGCGAGCGGGGGGAGCACAGATACGCAGTATTTT.

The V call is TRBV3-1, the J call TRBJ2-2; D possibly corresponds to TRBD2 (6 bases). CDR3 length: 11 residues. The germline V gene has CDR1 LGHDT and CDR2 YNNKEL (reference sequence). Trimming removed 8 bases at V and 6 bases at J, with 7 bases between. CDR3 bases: TGTGCCAGCGGAGGGGCCGGGGAGCTGTTTTTT. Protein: CASGGAGELFF.

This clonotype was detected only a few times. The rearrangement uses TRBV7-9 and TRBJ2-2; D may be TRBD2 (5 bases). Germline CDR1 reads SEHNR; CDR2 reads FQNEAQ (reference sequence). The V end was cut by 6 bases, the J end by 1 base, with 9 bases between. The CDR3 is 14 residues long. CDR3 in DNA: TGTGCCAGCAGGAGGGCAGAGAACACCGGGGAGCTGTTTTTT. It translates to CASRRAENTGELFF.

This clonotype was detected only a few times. In DNA, the CDR3 is TGCAGTGCTAGAGGTCCGTTTACTAGCGGTTTTAATGGAGATACGCAGTATTTT. Its protein product is CSARGPFTSGFNGDTQYF. V usage is TRBV20-1 and J usage is TRBJ2-3, with 8 bases identical to TRBD2. This CDR3 is built from 18 residues. Germline values: CDR1 DFQATT, CDR2 SNEGSKA (reference sequence). V lost 1 base and J lost 5; bases outside the gene matches: 17.

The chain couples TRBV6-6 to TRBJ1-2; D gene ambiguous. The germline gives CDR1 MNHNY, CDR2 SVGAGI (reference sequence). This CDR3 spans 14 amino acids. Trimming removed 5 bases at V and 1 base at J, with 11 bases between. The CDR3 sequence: CASSHVGHNYGYTF. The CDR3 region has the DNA TGTGCCAGCAGTCATGTAGGGCATAACTATGGCTACACCTTC.

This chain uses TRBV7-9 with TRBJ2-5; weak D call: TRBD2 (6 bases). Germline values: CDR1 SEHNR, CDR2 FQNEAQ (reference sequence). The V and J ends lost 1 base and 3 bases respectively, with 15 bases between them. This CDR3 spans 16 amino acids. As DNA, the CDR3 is TGTGCCAGCAGCTTAGGGGGTCGGGGGAGCGAAGAGACCCAGTACTTC. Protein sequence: CASSLGGRGSEETQYF.

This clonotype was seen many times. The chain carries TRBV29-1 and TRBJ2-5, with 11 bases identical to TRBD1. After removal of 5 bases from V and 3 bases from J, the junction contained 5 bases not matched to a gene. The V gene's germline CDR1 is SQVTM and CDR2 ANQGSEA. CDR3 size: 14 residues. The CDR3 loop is CSVRTGGAEETQYF. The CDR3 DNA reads TGCAGCGTTCGGACAGGGGGCGCGGAAGAGACCCAGTACTTC.

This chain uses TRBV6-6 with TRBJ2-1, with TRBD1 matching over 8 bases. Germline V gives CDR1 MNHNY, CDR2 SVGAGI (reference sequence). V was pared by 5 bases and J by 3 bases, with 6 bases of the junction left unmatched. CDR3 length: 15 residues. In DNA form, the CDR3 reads TGTGCCAGCAGTAACCGGGACAGGAACTACAATGAGCAGTTCTTC. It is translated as CASSNRDRNYNEQFF.

The CDR3 sequence is CASSPPLGESQFF. The CDR3 DNA follows: TGTGCCAGCAGCCCACCGCTAGGGGAGTCGCAGTTCTTC. V and J are TRBV12-3 or TRBV12-4 and TRBJ2-5; D possibly uses TRBD1 or TRBD2 (5 bases each). Gene TRBJ2-1 matches the end of the DNA better, so the J call may be wrong. The CDR3 runs to 13 residues.

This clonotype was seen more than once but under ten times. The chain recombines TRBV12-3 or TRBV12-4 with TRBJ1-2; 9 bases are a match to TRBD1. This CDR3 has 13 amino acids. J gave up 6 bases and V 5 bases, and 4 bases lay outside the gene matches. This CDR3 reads CASSARTGDGYTF. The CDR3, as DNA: TGTGCCAGCAGTGCCAGGACAGGGGATGGCTACACCTTC.

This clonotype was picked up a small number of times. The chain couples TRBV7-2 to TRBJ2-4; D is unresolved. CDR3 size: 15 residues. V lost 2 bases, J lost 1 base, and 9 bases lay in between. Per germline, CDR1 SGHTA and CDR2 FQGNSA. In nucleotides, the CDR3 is TGTGCCAGCAGCTTAATATACCTGGCCAAAAACATTCAGTACTTC. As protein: CASSLIYLAKNIQYF.

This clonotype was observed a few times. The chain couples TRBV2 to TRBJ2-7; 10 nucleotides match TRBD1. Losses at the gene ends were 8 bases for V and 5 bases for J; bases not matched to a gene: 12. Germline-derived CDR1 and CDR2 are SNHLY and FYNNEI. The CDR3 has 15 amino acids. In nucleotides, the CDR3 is TGTGCCAGCGGTAACTCGGACAGGGGGTATAACGAGCAGTACTTC. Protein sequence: CASGNSDRGYNEQYF.

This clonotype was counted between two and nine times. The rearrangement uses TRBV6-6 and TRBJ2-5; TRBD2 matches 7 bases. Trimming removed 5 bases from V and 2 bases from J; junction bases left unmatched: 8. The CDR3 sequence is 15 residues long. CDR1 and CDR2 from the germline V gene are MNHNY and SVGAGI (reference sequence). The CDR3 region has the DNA TGTGCCAGCAGTCGAAAAACGGGGGGTCAAGAGACCCAGTACTTC. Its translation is CASSRKTGGQETQYF.

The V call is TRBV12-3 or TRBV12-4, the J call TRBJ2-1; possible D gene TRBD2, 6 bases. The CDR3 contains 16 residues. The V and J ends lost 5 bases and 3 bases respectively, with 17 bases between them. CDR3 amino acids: CASSTERAGHYNEQFF. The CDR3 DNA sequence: TGTGCCAGCAGTACTGAGCGGGCTGGCCACTACAATGAGCAGTTCTTC.